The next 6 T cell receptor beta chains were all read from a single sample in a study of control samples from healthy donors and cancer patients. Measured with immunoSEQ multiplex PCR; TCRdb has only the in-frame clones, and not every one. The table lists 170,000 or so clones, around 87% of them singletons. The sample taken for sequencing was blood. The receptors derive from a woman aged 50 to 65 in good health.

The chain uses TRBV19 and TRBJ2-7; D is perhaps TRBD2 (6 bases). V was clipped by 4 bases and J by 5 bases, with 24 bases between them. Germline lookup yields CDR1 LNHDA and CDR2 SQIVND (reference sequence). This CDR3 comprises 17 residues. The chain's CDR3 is CASSREKGQGGIHEQYF. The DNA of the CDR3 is TGTGCCAGTAGTAGAGAGAAGGGGCAGGGAGGAATCCACGAGCAGTACTTC.

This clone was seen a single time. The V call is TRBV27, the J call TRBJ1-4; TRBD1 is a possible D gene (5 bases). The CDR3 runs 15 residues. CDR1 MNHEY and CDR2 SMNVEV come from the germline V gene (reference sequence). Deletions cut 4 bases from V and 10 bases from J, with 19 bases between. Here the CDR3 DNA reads TGTGCCAGCAGTTCTGGGACGACCTCCGGCGGAAAACTGTTTTTT. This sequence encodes CASSSGTTSGGKLFF.

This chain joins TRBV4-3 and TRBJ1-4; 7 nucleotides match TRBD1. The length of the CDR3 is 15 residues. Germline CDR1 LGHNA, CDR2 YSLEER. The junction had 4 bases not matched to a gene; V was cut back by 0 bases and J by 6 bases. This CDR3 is CASSQETRGYEKLFF. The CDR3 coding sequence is TGCGCCAGCAGCCAAGAGACCAGGGGGTATGAAAAACTGTTTTTT.

The CDR3 is CASSPGTASSYNSPLHF. In DNA, the CDR3 is TGTGCCAGCAGCCCCGGGACAGCGAGCTCCTATAATTCACCCCTCCACTTT. V and J are TRBV4-2 and TRBJ1-6; 7 bases agree with TRBD1. CDR1 is LGHNA and CDR2 is YNFKEQ in the germline V gene. The CDR3 loop spans 17 amino acids. The J segment lost 0 bases and the V segment lost 4 bases, leaving 6 bases of the junction unmatched.

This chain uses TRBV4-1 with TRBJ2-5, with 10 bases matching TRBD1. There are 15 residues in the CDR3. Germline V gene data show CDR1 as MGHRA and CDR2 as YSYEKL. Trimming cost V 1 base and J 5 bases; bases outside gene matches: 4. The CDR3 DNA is TGCGCCAGCAGCCAAGGCGGGACAGGGGCCGAGACCCAGTACTTC. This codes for CASSQGGTGAETQYF.

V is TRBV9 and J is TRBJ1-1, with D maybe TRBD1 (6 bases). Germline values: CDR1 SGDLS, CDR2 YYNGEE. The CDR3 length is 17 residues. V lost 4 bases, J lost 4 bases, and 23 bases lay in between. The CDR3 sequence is CASSRQAAGYLRTEAFF. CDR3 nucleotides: TGTGCCAGCAGCCGACAGGCAGCGGGATATCTACGCACTGAAGCTTTCTTT.